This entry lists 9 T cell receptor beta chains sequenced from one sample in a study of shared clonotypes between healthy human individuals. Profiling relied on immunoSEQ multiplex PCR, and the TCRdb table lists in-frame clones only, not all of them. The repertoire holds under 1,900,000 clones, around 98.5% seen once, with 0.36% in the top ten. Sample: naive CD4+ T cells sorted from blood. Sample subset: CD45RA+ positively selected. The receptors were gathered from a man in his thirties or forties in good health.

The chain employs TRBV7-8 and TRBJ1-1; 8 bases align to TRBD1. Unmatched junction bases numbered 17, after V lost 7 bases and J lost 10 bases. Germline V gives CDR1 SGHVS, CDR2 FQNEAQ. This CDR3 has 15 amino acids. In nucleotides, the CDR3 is TGTGCCAGCACCCTAGGGGACAGGATCGGATCGGGAGCTTTCTTT. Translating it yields CASTLGDRIGSGAFF.

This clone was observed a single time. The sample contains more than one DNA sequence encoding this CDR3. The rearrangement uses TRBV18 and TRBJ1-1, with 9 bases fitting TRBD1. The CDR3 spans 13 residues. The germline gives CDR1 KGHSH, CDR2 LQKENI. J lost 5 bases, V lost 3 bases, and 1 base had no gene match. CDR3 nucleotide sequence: TGTGCCAGCTCACCCGACAGGGGGACTGAAGCTTTCTTT. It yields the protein CASSPDRGTEAFF.

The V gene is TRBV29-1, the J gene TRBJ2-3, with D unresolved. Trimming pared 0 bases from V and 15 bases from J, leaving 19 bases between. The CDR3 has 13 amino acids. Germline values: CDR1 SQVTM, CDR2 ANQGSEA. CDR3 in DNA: TGCAGCGTTGAAGATAGTAGTCCCGAGGCCAATTATTTT. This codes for CSVEDSSPEANYF.

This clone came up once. The CDR3 reads CASSAWTSGSYNEQFF. CDR3 nucleotide sequence: TGTGCCAGCTCAGCGTGGACTAGCGGTAGTTACAATGAGCAGTTCTTC. The chain is built from TRBV18 and TRBJ2-1; TRBD2 agrees at 10 bases. This CDR3 is 16 amino acids long. V was clipped by 5 bases and J by 4 bases; unmatched bases: 8. Germline V gene data show CDR1 as KGHSH and CDR2 as LQKENI. Complete variable domain (other parts from reference TRBV18 and TRBJ2-1): NAGVMQNPRHLVRRRGQEARLRCSPMKGHSHVYWYRQLPEEGLKFMVYLQKENIIDESGMPKERFSAEFPKEGPSILRIQQVVRGDSAAYFCASSAWTSGSYNEQFFGPGTRLTVL.

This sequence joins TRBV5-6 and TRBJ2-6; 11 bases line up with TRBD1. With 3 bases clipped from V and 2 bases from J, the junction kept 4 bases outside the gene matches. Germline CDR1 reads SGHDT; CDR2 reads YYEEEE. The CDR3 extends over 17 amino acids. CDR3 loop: CASSWGTGGPGANVLTF. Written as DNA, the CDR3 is TGTGCCAGCAGCTGGGGGACAGGGGGACCTGGGGCCAACGTCCTGACTTTC.

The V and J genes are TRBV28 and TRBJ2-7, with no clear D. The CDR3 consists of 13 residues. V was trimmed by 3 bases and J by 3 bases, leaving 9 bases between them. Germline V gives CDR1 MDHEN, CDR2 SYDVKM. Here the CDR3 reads CASSLTVGYEQYF. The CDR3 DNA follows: TGTGCCAGCAGTTTGACTGTCGGCTACGAGCAGTACTTC.

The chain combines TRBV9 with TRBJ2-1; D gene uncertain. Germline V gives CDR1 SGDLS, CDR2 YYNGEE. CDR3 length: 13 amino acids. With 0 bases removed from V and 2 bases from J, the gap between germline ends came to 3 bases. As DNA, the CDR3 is TGTGCCAGCAGCGTAGGAGCCTACAATGAGCAGTTCTTC. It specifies CASSVGAYNEQFF.

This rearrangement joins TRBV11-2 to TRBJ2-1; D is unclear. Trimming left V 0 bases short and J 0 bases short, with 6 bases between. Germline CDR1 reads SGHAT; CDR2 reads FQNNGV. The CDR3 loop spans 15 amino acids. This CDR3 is CASSLDRSSYNEQFF. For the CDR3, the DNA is TGTGCCAGCAGCTTAGACCGGAGCTCCTACAATGAGCAGTTCTTC.

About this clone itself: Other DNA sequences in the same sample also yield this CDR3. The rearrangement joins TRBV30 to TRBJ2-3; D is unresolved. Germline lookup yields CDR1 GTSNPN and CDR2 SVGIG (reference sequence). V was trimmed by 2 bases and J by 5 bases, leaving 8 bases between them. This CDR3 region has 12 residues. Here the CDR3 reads CAWSPGGDTQYF. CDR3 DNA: TGTGCCTGGAGTCCGGGTGGAGATACGCAGTATTTT. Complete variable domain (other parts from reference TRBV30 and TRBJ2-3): SQTIHQWPATLVQPVGSPLSLECTVEGTSNPNLYWYRQAAGRGLQLLFYSVGIGQISSEVPQNLSASRPQDRQFILSSKKLLLSDSGFYLCAWSPGGDTQYFGPGTRLTVL.